Listed below are T cell receptor beta chains from one sample, sequenced in a study of T cell responses to AZD1222 COVID-19 vaccine. Sequencing used immunoSEQ multiplex PCR; TCRdb keeps in-frame clones, though not all of them. The table lists about 130,000 clones, over 75% of them singletons. The sequencing here drew on peripheral blood, taken on day 0 of AZD1222 vaccination. The receptors originated from an adult in good health. The CDR3 runs from the conserved cysteine through the conserved F or W. A D gene is named only where the DNA matches it firmly. Part of the rows lack a size; the others show once, few, many or a class for expanded clones.

>TRBJ2-3|TRBD2|once|TRBV28
CASSFSGGTDTQYF
TGTGCCAGCAGTTTTAGCGGGGGCACAGATACGCAGTATTTT
>TRBJ2-7|TRBD1|-|TRBV7-9
CASSPRDRAGHEQYF
TGTGCCAGCAGCCCAAGGGACAGGGCGGGGCACGAGCAGTACTTC
>TRBJ2-7|-|-|TRBV10-3
CAIRPGTGNYEQYF
TGTGCCATCAGGCCCGGGACCGGAAACTACGAGCAGTACTTC
>TRBJ1-6|-|-|TRBV28
CASSPRPNSPLHF
TGTGCCAGCAGTCCCCGCCCCAATTCACCCCTCCACTTT
>TRBJ1-1|-|-|TRBV6-1
CASSIGLGNTEAFF
TGTGCCAGCAGCATCGGACTGGGGAACACTGAAGCTTTCTTT
>TRBJ1-5|-|-|TRBV12-3/TRBV12-4
CASSLNGPQHF
TGTGCCAGCAGTTTAAACGGACCCCAGCATTTT
>TRBJ1-1|TRBD1|-|TRBV6-5
CASTGQGTNTEAFF
TGTGCCAGCACCGGACAGGGAACGAACACTGAAGCTTTCTTT
>TRBJ1-4|-|once|TRBV6-5
CASETPLGKLFF
TGTGCCAGCGAGACTCCCTTGGGGAAACTGTTTTTT
>TRBJ1-1|-|-|TRBV10-1
CASSSSLTEAFF
TGCGCCAGCAGCTCGTCTCTCACTGAAGCTTTCTTT
>TRBJ2-7|TRBD2|-|TRBV10-3
CAISSGRYEQYF
TGTGCCATCAGTAGCGGGAGGTACGAGCAGTACTTC
>TRBJ2-7|-|-|TRBV30
CAWSVSTSYEQYF
TGTGCCTGGAGTGTAAGCACCTCCTACGAGCAGTACTTC
>TRBJ2-7|-|-|TRBV30
CAWSPSRGEQYF
TGTGCCTGGAGTCCCTCCCGGGGGGAGCAGTACTTC
>TRBJ2-7|TRBD2|-|TRBV28
CASSSPPGGRGHEQYF
TGTGCCAGCAGTTCACCCCCGGGCGGGAGAGGCCACGAGCAGTACTTC
>TRBJ2-1|-|-|TRBV2
CASSEAGQRGREQFF
TGTGCCAGCAGTGAAGCGGGCCAGAGGGGCCGCGAGCAGTTCTTC
>TRBJ2-2|-|-|TRBV24-1
CATSVWADGELFF
TGTGCCACCAGTGTTTGGGCCGACGGGGAGCTGTTTTTT
>TRBJ1-2|-|once|TRBV30
CAWSGFGTGLGYTF
TGTGCCTGGAGCGGCTTTGGGACGGGCCTAGGCTACACCTTC
>TRBJ2-5|-|-|TRBV7-6
CASSRVGQQKQETQYF
TGTGCCAGCAGCCGGGTTGGACAGCAGAAACAAGAGACCCAGTACTTC
>TRBJ2-2|-|-|TRBV5-5
CASSRLNTGELFF
TGTGCCAGCAGCCGTTTAAACACCGGGGAGCTGTTTTTT
>TRBJ2-1|-|-|TRBV5-4
CASSLPVYNEQFF
TGTGCCAGCAGCTTGCCCGTTTACAATGAGCAGTTCTTC
>TRBJ1-2|-|-|TRBV19
CASTSVGQRPGYTF
TGTGCCAGTACCTCGGTGGGGCAGAGGCCCGGCTACACCTTC
>TRBJ2-3|-|-|TRBV5-1
CASSFTLSRATDTQYF
TGCGCCAGCAGCTTCACCCTCTCTAGGGCCACAGATACGCAGTATTTT
>TRBJ2-7|-|once|TRBV18
CASSPGDKGYEQYF
TGTGCCAGCTCCCCCGGGGATAAAGGCTACGAGCAGTACTTC
>TRBJ1-4|TRBD1|-|TRBV10-3
CAISTGVREKLFF
TGTGCCATCAGTACAGGGGTTCGGGAAAAACTGTTTTTT
>TRBJ2-7|-|-|TRBV9
CASSVGQGDYEQYF
TGTGCCAGCAGCGTAGGTCAGGGAGATTACGAGCAGTACTTC
>TRBJ1-5|-|-|TRBV7-2
CASSPRDGSNQPQHF
TGTGCCAGCAGCCCGAGGGACGGTAGCAATCAGCCCCAGCATTTT
>TRBJ2-7|TRBD1|-|TRBV28
CASSLGTVREQYF
TGTGCCAGCAGTTTGGGGACAGTGCGGGAGCAGTACTTC
>TRBJ2-6|-|-|TRBV11-3
CASSLGGPGANVLTF
TGTGCCAGCAGCTTAGGTGGGCCTGGGGCCAACGTCCTGACTTTC
>TRBJ2-5|-|-|TRBV19
CASREGSKVGDSQETQYF
TGTGCCAGTAGGGAGGGGTCGAAGGTGGGTGACAGCCAAGAGACCCAGTACTTC
>TRBJ2-3|-|-|TRBV13
CASRPWVVRVTDTQYF
TGTGCCAGCAGACCCTGGGTAGTGCGGGTCACAGATACGCAGTATTTT
>TRBJ2-5|-|-|TRBV6-5
CASRPDPGEETQYF
TGTGCCAGCAGACCCGATCCCGGGGAAGAGACCCAGTACTTC